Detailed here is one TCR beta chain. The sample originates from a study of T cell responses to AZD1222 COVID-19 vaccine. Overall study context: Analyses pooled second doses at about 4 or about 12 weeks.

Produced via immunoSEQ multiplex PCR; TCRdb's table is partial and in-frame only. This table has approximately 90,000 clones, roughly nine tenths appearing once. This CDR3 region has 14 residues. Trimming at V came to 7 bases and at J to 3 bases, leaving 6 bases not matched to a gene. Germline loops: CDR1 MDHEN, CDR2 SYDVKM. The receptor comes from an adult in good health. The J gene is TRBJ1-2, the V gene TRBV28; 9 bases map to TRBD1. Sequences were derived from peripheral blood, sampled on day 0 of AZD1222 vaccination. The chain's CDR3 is CASTQGAQDYGYTF. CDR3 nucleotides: TGTGCCAGCACACAGGGGGCGCAAGACTATGGCTACACCTTC.